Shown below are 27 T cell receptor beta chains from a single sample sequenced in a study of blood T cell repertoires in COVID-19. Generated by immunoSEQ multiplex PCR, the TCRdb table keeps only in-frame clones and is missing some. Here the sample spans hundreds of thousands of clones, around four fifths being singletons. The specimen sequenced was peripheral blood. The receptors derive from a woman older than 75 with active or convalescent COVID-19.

The CDR3 nucleotides are TGTGCCAGCACCAGGGTAGGTGAAGCTTTCTTT. This gives the protein CASTRVGEAFF. The rearrangement links TRBV25-1 to TRBJ1-1; maybe TRBD1 (5 bases). The CDR3 has 11 amino acids. Trimming cost V 7 bases and J 7 bases, with 10 bases left between them. Germline V gives CDR1 MGHDK, CDR2 SYGVNS.

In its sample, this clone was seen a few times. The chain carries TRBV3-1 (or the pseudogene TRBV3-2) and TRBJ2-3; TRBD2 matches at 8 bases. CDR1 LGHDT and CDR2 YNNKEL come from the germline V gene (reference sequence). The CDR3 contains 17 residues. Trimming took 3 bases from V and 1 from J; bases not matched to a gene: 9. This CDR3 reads CASSHLSGRARTDTQYF. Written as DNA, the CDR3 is TGTGCCAGCAGCCACCTGTCCGGGAGGGCCCGCACAGATACGCAGTATTTT.

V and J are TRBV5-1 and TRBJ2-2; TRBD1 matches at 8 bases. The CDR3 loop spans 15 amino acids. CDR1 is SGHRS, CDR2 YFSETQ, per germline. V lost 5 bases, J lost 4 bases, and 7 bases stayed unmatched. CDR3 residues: CASRLQDRGTGELFF. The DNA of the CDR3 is TGCGCCAGCAGGTTACAAGACAGGGGCACCGGGGAGCTGTTTTTT. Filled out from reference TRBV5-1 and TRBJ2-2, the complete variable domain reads KAGVTQTPRYLIKTRGQQVTLSCSPISGHRSVSWYQQTPGQGLQFLFEYFSETQRNKGNFPGRFSGRQFSNSRSEMNVSTLELGDSALYLCASRLQDRGTGELFFGEGSRLTVL.

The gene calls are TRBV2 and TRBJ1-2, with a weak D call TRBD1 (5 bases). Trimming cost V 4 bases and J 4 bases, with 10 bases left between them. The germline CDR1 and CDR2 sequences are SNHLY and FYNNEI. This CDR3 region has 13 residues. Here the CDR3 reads CASSVGDIYGYTF. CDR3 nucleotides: TGTGCCAGCAGTGTAGGGGATATCTATGGCTACACCTTC. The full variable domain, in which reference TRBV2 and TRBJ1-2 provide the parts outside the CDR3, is EPEVTQTPSHQVTQMGQEVILRCVPISNHLYFYWYRQILGQKVEFLVSFYNNEISEKSEIFDDQFSVERPDGSNFTLKIRSTKLEDSAMYFCASSVGDIYGYTFGSGTRLTVV.

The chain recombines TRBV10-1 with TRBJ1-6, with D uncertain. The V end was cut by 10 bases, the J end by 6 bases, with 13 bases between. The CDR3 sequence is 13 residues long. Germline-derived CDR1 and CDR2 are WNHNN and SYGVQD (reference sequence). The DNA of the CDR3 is TGCGCCAAAAGACAAAGTGGTAATTCACCCCTCCACTTT. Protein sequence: CAKRQSGNSPLHF.

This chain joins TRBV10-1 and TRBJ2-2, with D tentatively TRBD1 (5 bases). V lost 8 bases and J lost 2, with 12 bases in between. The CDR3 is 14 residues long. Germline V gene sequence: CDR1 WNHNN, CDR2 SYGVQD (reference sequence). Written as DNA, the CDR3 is TGCGCCAGCGGGCAAAGGGGTAACACCGGGGAGCTGTTTTTT. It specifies CASGQRGNTGELFF.

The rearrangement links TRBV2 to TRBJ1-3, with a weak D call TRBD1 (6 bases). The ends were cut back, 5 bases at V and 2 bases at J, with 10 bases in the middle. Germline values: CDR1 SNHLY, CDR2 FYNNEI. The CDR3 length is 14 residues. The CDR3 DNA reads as TGTGCCAGCAGTAAAGAGGGGGCTGGAAACACCATATATTTT. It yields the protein CASSKEGAGNTIYF.

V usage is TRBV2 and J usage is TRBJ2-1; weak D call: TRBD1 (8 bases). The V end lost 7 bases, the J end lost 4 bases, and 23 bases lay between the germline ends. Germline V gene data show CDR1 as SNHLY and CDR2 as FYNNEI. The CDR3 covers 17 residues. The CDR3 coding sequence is TGTGCCAGCACCGGGCCCGGACAGGGAGGGTGGTACAATGAGCAGTTCTTC. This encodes CASTGPGQGGWYNEQFF.

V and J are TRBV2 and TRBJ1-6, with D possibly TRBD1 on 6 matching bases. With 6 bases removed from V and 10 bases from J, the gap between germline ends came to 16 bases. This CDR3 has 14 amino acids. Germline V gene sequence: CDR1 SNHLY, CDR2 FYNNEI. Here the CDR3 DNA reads TGTGCCAGCAGCGAGGGGGGGGTCCGCTCACCCCTCCACTTT. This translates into CASSEGGVRSPLHF.

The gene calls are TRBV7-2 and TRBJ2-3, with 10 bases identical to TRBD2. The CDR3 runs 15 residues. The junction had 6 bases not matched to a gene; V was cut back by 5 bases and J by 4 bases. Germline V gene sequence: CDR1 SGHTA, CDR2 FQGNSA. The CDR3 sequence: CASSLGLAVSDTQYF. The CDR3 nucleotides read TGTGCCAGCAGCCTAGGACTAGCGGTATCAGATACGCAGTATTTT.

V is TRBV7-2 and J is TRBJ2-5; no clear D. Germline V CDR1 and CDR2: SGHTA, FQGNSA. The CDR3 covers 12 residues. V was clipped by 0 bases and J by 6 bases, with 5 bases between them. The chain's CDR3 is CASSLARQTQYF. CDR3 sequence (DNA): TGTGCCAGCAGCTTAGCGCGTCAGACCCAGTACTTC.

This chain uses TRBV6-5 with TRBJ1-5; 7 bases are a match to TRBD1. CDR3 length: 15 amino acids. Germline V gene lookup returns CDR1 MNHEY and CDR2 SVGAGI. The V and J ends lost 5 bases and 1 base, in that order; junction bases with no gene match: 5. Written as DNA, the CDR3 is TGTGCCAGCAGTCGGACAGGCCCAAGCAATCAGCCCCAGCATTTT. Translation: CASSRTGPSNQPQHF.

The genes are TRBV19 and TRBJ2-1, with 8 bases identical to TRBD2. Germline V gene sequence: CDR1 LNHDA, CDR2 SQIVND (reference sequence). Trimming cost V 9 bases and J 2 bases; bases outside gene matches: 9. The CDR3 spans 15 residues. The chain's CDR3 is CASKKTGGPYNEQFF. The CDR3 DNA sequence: TGTGCCAGCAAGAAAACGGGAGGGCCCTACAATGAGCAGTTCTTC.

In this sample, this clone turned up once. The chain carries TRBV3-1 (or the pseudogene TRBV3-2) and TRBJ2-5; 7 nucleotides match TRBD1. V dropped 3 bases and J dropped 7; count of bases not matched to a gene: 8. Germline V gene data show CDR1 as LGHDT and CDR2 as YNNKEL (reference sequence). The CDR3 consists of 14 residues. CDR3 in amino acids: CASSQDRPSGTQYF. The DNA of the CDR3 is TGTGCCAGCAGCCAGGACAGGCCATCAGGGACCCAGTACTTC.

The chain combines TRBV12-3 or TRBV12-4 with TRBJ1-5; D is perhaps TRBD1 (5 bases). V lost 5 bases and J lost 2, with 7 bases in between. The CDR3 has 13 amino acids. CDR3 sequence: CASSQGGNQPQHF. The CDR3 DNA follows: TGTGCCAGCAGTCAGGGTGGCAATCAGCCCCAGCATTTT.

The CDR3 is CAWSVGTGMNSPLHF. Here the CDR3 DNA reads TGTGCCTGGAGTGTAGGGACAGGGATGAATTCACCCCTCCACTTT. The V and J genes are TRBV30 and TRBJ1-6; 9 bases line up with TRBD1. The length of the CDR3 is 15 residues. After removal of 0 bases from V and 7 bases from J, the junction contained 4 bases not matched to a gene. The germline V gene encodes CDR1 GTSNPN and CDR2 SVGIG (reference sequence).

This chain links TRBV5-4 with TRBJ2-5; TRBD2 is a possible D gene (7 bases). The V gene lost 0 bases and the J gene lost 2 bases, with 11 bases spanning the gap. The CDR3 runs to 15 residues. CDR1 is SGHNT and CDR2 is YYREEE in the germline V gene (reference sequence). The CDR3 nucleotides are TGTGCCAGCAGCTTGGGCGGGGGCCCTCAAGAGACCCAGTACTTC. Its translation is CASSLGGGPQETQYF.

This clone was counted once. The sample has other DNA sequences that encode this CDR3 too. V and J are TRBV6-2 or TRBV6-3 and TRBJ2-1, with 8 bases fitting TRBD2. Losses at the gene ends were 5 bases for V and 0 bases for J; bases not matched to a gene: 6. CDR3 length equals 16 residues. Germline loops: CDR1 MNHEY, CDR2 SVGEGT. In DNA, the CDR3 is TGTGCCAGCAGTCCCCGACTAGCGAGCTCCTACAATGAGCAGTTCTTC. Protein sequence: CASSPRLASSYNEQFF.

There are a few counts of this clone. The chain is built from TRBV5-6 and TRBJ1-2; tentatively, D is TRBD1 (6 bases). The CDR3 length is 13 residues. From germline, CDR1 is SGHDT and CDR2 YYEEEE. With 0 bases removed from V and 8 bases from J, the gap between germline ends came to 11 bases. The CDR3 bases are TGTGCCAGCAGCTTGGGCGGACAGCCGGGCTACACCTTC. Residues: CASSLGGQPGYTF.

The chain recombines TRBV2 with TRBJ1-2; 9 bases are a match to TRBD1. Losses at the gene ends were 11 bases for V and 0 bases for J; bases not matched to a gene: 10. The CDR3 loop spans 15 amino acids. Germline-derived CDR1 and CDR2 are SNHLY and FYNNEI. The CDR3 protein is CASSGQGRTNYGYTF. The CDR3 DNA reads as TGTGCCTCTTCAGGACAGGGGCGGACTAACTATGGCTACACCTTC.

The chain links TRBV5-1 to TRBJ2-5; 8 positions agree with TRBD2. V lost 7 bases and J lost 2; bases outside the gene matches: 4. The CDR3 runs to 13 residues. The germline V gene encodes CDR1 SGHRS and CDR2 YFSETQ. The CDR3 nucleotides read TGCGCCAGCGGGCGGGGGGTGCAAGAGACCCAGTACTTC. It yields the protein CASGRGVQETQYF.

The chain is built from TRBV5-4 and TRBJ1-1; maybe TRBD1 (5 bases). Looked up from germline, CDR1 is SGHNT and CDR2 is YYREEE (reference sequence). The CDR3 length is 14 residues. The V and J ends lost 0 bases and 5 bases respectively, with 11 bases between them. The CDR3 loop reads CASSLDRLGTEAFF. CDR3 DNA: TGTGCCAGCAGCTTGGACAGGCTGGGAACTGAAGCTTTCTTT.

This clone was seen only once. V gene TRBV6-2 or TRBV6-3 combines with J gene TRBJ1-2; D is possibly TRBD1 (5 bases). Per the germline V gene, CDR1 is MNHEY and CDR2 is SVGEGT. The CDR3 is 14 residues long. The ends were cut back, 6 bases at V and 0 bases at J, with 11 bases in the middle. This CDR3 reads CASSKTTANYGYTF. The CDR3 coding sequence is TGTGCCAGCAGCAAGACGACAGCTAACTATGGCTACACCTTC.

In DNA, the CDR3 is TGTGCCAGCACCTCGGGGGGCGGGAGCACAGATACGCAGTATTTT. Protein: CASTSGGGSTDTQYF. J is TRBJ2-3 and V is TRBV5-4, with D possibly being TRBD2 (7 bases). The CDR3 consists of 15 residues. The ends were cut back, 6 bases at V and 0 bases at J, with 14 bases in the middle. Germline V gene lookup returns CDR1 SGHNT and CDR2 YYREEE (reference sequence).

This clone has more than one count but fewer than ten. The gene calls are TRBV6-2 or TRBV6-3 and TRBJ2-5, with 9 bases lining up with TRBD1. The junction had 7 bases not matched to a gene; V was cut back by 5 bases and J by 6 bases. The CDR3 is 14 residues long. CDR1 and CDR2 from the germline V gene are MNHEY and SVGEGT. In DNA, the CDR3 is TGTGCCAGCAGTCCCGGGACAGGGAGGCAGACCCAGTACTTC. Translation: CASSPGTGRQTQYF.

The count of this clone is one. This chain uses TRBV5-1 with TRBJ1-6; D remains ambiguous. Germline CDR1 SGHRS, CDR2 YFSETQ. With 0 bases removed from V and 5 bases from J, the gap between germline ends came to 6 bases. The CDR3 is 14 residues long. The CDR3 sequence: CASSLVEDNSPLHF. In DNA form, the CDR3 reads TGCGCCAGCAGCTTGGTCGAGGATAATTCACCCCTCCACTTT. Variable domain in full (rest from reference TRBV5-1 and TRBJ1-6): KAGVTQTPRYLIKTRGQQVTLSCSPISGHRSVSWYQQTPGQGLQFLFEYFSETQRNKGNFPGRFSGRQFSNSRSEMNVSTLELGDSALYLCASSLVEDNSPLHFGNGTRLTVT.

The chain's CDR3 is CASSPRTGGPDTQYF. DNA of the CDR3: TGTGCCAGCTCACCACGGACAGGGGGCCCAGATACGCAGTATTTT. The rearrangement joins TRBV18 to TRBJ2-3, with 11 bases aligning to TRBD1. V was pared by 1 base and J by 4 bases, with 1 base of the junction left unmatched. The CDR3 has 15 amino acids. Germline CDR1 is KGHSH and CDR2 is LQKENI.